This T cell receptor beta chain was captured in a study of human T cells and chemical hapten exposure. Study-wide context: The study patch tested 0.01% DPC on the upper back and read results at 6 days.

Regarding time point: patch test 1, 2 weeks after DPC sensitization. Treatment here: therapeutic diphenylcyclopropenone sensitization with weekly scalp DPC. Every patch test was put on after a blood sample was taken. From the RACE reads, TCRdb called clonotypes with MiXCR, one entry per CDR3 protein. Among around 300,000 distinct CDR3 sequences, roughly 6.9% were seen once, and the ten largest hold around 8.2%. The table lists this clonotype with a few counts. This CDR3 region has 13 residues. In germline, CDR1 is MNHEY, CDR2 SVGEGT. Trimming took 2 bases from V and 8 from J, leaving 12 bases between them.

The chain uses TRBV6-2 or TRBV6-3 and TRBJ1-2; D is unresolved. The TCR sequence derives from a woman younger than 35 with alopecia areata. Some clones in this sample may be carry-over from other donors' samples. Sample: whole blood, taken in connection with sensitization to the hapten diphenylcyclopropenone (DPC). The CDR3 nucleotides are TGTGCCAGCAGTTACATGATGTATGGCGGCTACACCTTC. Protein product: CASSYMMYGGYTF.